What follows is one T cell receptor beta chain and its context. Antigen: not known. This sample stems from a study of cytomegalovirus exposure and HLA in healthy donors. Study results and limitations: It was reported that the classifier diagnosed cytomegalovirus status with high specificity and sensitivity in both the original and validation cohorts. Associated with cytomegalovirus, according to the listing, were 150 to 200 TCR beta chains.

The PCR made use of 60 Vbeta and 13 Jbeta primers. The table came from immunoSEQ multiplex PCR; TCRdb's copy has only in-frame clones and leaves some out. Of around 110,000 clones in the sample, 75% to 90% were seen once. Per germline, CDR1 SNHLY and CDR2 FYNNEI. The CDR3 contains 16 residues. Trimming cost V 2 bases and J 1 base, with 14 bases left between them. Sequenced: PBMCs. This clonotype was obtained from a man aged 25 to 45 in good health and CMV-seronegative. J is TRBJ2-5 and V is TRBV2; the D gene is possibly TRBD2 (6 bases). The CDR3 DNA reads TGTGCCAGCAGTGAATTACTAGCCCCACCCCAAGAGACCCAGTACTTC. This gives the protein CASSELLAPPQETQYF.